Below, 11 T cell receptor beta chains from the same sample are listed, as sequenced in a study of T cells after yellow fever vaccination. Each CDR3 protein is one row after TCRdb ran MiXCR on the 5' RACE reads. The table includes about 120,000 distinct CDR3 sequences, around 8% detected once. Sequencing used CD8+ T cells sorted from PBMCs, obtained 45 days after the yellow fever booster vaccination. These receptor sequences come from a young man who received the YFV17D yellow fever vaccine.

CDR3 DNA sequence: TGTGCCAGCAGTTTTCGAACTAGCGGGAGCGGTTTGGCAGCTACGCAGTATTTT. It specifies CASSFRTSGSGLAATQYF. The chain uses TRBV28 and TRBJ2-3, with 11 bases matching TRBD2. There are 18 residues in the CDR3. The V gene's germline CDR1 is MDHEN and CDR2 SYDVKM. After removal of 3 bases from V and 8 bases from J, the junction contained 16 bases not matched to a gene.

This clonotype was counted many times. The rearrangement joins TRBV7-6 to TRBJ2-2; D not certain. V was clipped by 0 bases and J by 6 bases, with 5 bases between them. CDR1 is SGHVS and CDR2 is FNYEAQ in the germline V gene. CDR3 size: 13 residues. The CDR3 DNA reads TGTGCCAGCAGCTTAGCGTTGGCCGGGGAGCTGTTTTTT. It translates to CASSLALAGELFF.

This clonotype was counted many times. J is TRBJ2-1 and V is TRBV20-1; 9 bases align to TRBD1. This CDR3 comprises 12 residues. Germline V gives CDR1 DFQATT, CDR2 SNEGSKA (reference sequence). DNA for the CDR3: TGCACTGCCGGGACAGGGCCCGATGAGCAGTTCTTC. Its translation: CTAGTGPDEQFF.

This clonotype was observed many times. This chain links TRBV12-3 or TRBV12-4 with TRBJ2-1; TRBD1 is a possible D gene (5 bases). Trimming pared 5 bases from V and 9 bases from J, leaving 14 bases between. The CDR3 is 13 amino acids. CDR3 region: CASSARAEFEQFF. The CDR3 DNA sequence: TGTGCCAGCAGTGCCAGGGCGGAATTTGAGCAGTTCTTC.

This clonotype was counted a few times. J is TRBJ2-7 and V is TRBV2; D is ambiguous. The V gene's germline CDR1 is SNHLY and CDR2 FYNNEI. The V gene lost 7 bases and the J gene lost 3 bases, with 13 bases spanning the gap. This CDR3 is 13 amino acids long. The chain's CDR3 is CASIESVGYEQYF. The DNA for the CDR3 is TGTGCCAGCATCGAATCAGTGGGCTACGAGCAGTACTTC.

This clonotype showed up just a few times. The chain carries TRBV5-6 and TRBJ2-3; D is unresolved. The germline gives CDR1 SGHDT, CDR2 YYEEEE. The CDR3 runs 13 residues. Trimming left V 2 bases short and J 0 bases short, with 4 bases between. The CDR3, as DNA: TGTGCCAGCAGCTTTGACAGCACAGATACGCAGTATTTT. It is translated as CASSFDSTDTQYF.

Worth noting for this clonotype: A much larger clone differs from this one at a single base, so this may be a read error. CDR3 sequence reads: CASSPASGPSDGYTF. CDR3 sequence (DNA): TGTGCCAGCTCACCAGCATCGGGACCCTCAGACGGCTACACCTTC. This sequence joins TRBV18 and TRBJ1-2, with D perhaps matching TRBD1 (5 bases). This CDR3 contains 15 residues. CDR1 and CDR2 (germline): KGHSH, LQKENI. V gave up 2 bases and J gave up 8 bases, with 18 bases separating them.

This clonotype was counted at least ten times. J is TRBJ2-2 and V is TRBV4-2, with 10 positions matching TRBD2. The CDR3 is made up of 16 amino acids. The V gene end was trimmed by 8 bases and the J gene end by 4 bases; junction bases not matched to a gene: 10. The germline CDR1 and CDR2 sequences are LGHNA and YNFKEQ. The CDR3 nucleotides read TGTGCCAGCGATCACTGGGCTAGCGGGAGCACCGGGGAGCTGTTTTTT. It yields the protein CASDHWASGSTGELFF.

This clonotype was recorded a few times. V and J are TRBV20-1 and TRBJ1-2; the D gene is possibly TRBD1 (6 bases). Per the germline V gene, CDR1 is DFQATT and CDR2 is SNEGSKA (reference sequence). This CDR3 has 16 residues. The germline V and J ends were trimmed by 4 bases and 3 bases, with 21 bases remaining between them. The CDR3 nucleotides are TGCAGTGCTACCATAGATCCGAGGGGGGAAGACTATGGCTACACCTTC. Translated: CSATIDPRGEDYGYTF.

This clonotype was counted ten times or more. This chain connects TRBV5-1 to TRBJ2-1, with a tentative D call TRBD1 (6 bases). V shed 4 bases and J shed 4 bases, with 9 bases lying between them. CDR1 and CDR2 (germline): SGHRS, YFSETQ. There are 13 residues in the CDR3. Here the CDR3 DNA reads TGCGCCAGCAGCCAGACAGGATACAATGAGCAGTTCTTC. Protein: CASSQTGYNEQFF.

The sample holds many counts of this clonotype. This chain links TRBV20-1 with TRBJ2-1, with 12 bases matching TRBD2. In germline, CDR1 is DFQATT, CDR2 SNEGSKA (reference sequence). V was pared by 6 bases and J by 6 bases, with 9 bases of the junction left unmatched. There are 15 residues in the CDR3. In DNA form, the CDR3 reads TGCAGTGCCCGGACTAGCGGGATGAGGAGCAATGAGCAGTTCTTC. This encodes CSARTSGMRSNEQFF.